This entry concerns a single TCR beta chain. TCRdb redid the calling of the RT-PCR reads with MiXCR, one entry per CDR3 protein. Of about 800,000 distinct CDR3 sequences listed, 21% are singletons. These data come from a study of response to subunit inactivated influenza vaccine. The ends were cut back, 0 bases at V and 6 bases at J, with 10 bases in the middle. The germline V gene has CDR1 SGHKS and CDR2 YYEKEE (reference sequence). The CDR3 is made up of 14 amino acids. The chain couples TRBV5-5 to TRBJ2-1; D call uncertain. The receptor comes from a man aged 45-65 years who received an inactivated influenza vaccine. The material sequenced was PBMCs from blood, taken about 5 days after vaccination. The CDR3 DNA reads as TGTGCCAGCAGCTTGGGGCACTCGTCCAATGAGCAGTTCTTC. Protein: CASSLGHSSNEQFF.